These 27 T cell receptor beta chains came from one sample sequenced in a study of T cell responses to AZD1222 COVID-19 vaccine. Clones were sequenced by immunoSEQ multiplex PCR, and TCRdb holds only the in-frame ones, with some missing. The sample records 95,000 to 150,000 clones, approximately 85% being singletons. Sample: peripheral blood, taken on day 0 of AZD1222 vaccination. Receptors originate from an adult in good health.

This clone appeared a few times. The CDR3 nucleotides read TGCGCCAGCAGCCAAGTTCCCCCACCTCTTTGGGGGCGCGGAGCTTTCTTT. Translation: CASSQVPPPLWGRGAFF. The chain combines TRBV4-1 with TRBJ1-1, with a tentative D call TRBD1 (6 bases). Germline V gene sequence: CDR1 MGHRA, CDR2 YSYEKL. V was pared by 1 base and J by 10 bases, with 25 bases between. This CDR3 region has 17 residues.

The chain recombines TRBV7-9 with TRBJ1-5; a possible D gene is TRBD1 (6 bases). Germline CDR1 reads SEHNR; CDR2 reads FQNEAQ (reference sequence). This CDR3 contains 16 residues. Trimming removed 5 bases at V and 0 bases at J, with 14 bases between. This CDR3 reads CASSRTYRDSNQPQHF. CDR3 sequence (DNA): TGTGCCAGCAGCCGAACCTACAGGGATAGCAATCAGCCCCAGCATTTT.

This clone was seen a few times. CDR3 sequence: CASSPRQSSTEAFF. The CDR3 coding sequence is TGTGCCAGCAGCCCTCGACAGTCGAGCACTGAAGCTTTCTTT. The chain is built from TRBV3-1 (or the pseudogene TRBV3-2) and TRBJ1-1; TRBD1 might be the D (5 bases). Germline V gene data show CDR1 as LGHDT and CDR2 as YNNKEL (reference sequence). Trimming removed 4 bases from V and 4 bases from J, with 13 bases in between. This CDR3 spans 14 amino acids.

The chain has TRBV2 and TRBJ2-4; D gene ambiguous. Trimming left V 3 bases short and J 11 bases short, with 8 bases between. The CDR3 contains 11 residues. CDR1 is SNHLY, CDR2 FYNNEI, per germline. DNA of the CDR3: TGTGCCAGCAGTGACAGGAGTGTTCAGTACTTC. It yields the protein CASSDRSVQYF. The full variable domain, completed using reference TRBV2 and TRBJ2-4, is EPEVTQTPSHQVTQMGQEVILRCVPISNHLYFYWYRQILGQKVEFLVSFYNNEISEKSEIFDDQFSVERPDGSNFTLKIRSTKLEDSAMYFCASSDRSVQYFGAGTRLSVL.

This chain joins TRBV19 and TRBJ1-2, with 8 bases fitting TRBD1. Germline V gene sequence: CDR1 LNHDA, CDR2 SQIVND (reference sequence). The CDR3 has 14 amino acids. V was clipped by 3 bases and J by 2 bases; unmatched bases: 2. DNA for the CDR3: TGTGCCAGTAGTATTCGACAGGGGAACTATGGCTACACCTTC. It yields the protein CASSIRQGNYGYTF.

The chain links TRBV27 to TRBJ1-1; TRBD1 is a possible D gene (5 bases). Germline CDR1 MNHEY, CDR2 SMNVEV (reference sequence). This CDR3 is built from 13 residues. Trimming took 3 bases from V and 5 from J, leaving 10 bases between them. CDR3 bases: TGTGCCAGCAGTTTTGGGGCAGGTACTGAAGCTTTCTTT. Translation gives CASSFGAGTEAFF.

The V and J genes are TRBV7-8 and TRBJ1-1; 9 nucleotides line up with TRBD1. Looked up from germline, CDR1 is SGHVS and CDR2 is FQNEAQ. The CDR3 covers 16 residues. The V and J ends lost 5 bases and 2 bases, in that order; junction bases with no gene match: 9. In DNA form, the CDR3 reads TGTGCCAGCAGCATAAGCGACAGGGGGGGTAACACTGAAGCTTTCTTT. This encodes CASSISDRGGNTEAFF.

V and J are TRBV18 and TRBJ1-3, with D perhaps matching TRBD1 (5 bases). V was cut by 1 base and J by 4 bases, with 14 bases left in between. The CDR3 has 16 amino acids. Germline CDR1 KGHSH, CDR2 LQKENI. Here the CDR3 reads CASSPLEGREGNTIYF. The CDR3 nucleotides are TGTGCCAGCTCACCACTCGAGGGACGTGAGGGAAACACCATATATTTT.

The chain joins TRBV5-6 to TRBJ1-1; D remains ambiguous. Germline V gene sequence: CDR1 SGHDT, CDR2 YYEEEE. The length of the CDR3 is 13 residues. Trimming cost V 0 bases and J 6 bases, with 9 bases left between them. The CDR3 DNA is TGTGCCAGCAGCTTGGTCCACAGCTCTGAAGCTTTCTTT. It encodes CASSLVHSSEAFF.

The CDR3 is CASSQDGTGVLYEQYF. The CDR3 nucleotides read TGTGCCAGCAGCCAAGATGGGACAGGGGTGCTCTACGAGCAGTACTTC. This chain links TRBV3-1 (or the pseudogene TRBV3-2) with TRBJ2-7; 10 bases agree with TRBD1. This CDR3 has 16 residues. V was pared by 0 bases and J by 3 bases, with 5 bases of the junction left unmatched. The germline gives CDR1 LGHDT, CDR2 YNNKEL (reference sequence).

This chain joins TRBV6-5 and TRBJ2-7, with a weak D call TRBD2 (6 bases). The germline CDR1 and CDR2 sequences are MNHEY and SVGAGI. The CDR3 runs 14 residues. V was shortened by 6 bases and J by 4 bases, with 16 bases between the two germline ends. CDR3 DNA: TGTGCCAGCAGAGGCGCGACTAGTACGTACGAGCAGTACTTC. Translating it yields CASRGATSTYEQYF.

In its sample, this clone was seen a few times. The chain is built from TRBV7-8 and TRBJ2-7, with 8 bases that match TRBD1. The CDR3 has 13 amino acids. After removal of 4 bases from V and 5 bases from J, the junction contained 4 bases not matched to a gene. Germline CDR1 reads SGHVS; CDR2 reads FQNEAQ. The CDR3 sequence: CASSSGQVHEQYF. CDR3 coding DNA: TGTGCCAGCAGCTCGGGACAGGTACACGAGCAGTACTTC.

The chain recombines TRBV21-1 with TRBJ2-6; the table's D gene call, TRBD1, was not cross checked with the DNA. TRBV21-1 is labeled a pseudogene. This CDR3 spans 18 amino acids. The CDR3, as DNA: TGTGCCAGCAGCAACTCGACAGGGGGGGACTCTGGGGCCAACGTCCTGACTTTC. This translates into CASSNSTGGDSGANVLTF.

The chain is built from TRBV10-3 and TRBJ2-7; the D gene is possibly TRBD1 (5 bases). Trimming cost V 6 bases and J 1 base, with 10 bases left between them. Germline CDR1 reads ENHRY; CDR2 reads SYGVKD. The CDR3 sequence is 13 residues long. The chain's CDR3 is CAISVTESYEQYF. CDR3 sequence (DNA): TGTGCCATCAGCGTGACAGAGTCCTACGAGCAGTACTTC.

The gene calls are TRBV6-5 and TRBJ1-1; 7 nucleotides match TRBD1. V lost 5 bases to trimming and J lost 3 bases; unmatched junction nucleotides: 9. CDR3 length equals 15 residues. CDR1 MNHEY and CDR2 SVGAGI come from the germline V gene. The CDR3 DNA reads as TGTGCCAGCAGTACCAAGACAGGGTGGGACACTGAAGCTTTCTTT. Translation: CASSTKTGWDTEAFF.

The gene calls are TRBV6-4 and TRBJ2-7; the match to TRBD2 covers 8 bases. Germline V gene data show CDR1 as MRHNA and CDR2 as SNTAGT. There are 18 residues in the CDR3. Trimming at V came to 8 bases and at J to 2 bases, leaving 20 bases not matched to a gene. CDR3 in DNA: TGTGCCAGCTCCCTCAGACGAAATAGCGGGGAACCTCCCTACGAGCAGTACTTC. As protein: CASSLRRNSGEPPYEQYF.

The chain couples TRBV7-6 to TRBJ2-7; D is possibly TRBD2 (6 bases). Per the germline V gene, CDR1 is SGHVS and CDR2 is FNYEAQ. The CDR3 runs to 16 residues. The V end was cut by 5 bases, the J end by 1 base, with 18 bases between. The CDR3 loop reads CASSPDIYGTSYEQYF. The DNA for the CDR3 is TGTGCCAGCAGCCCAGACATATATGGGACTTCCTACGAGCAGTACTTC.

The J gene is TRBJ2-2, the V gene TRBV30; D might be TRBD2 (6 bases). This CDR3 contains 14 residues. V was clipped by 4 bases and J by 0 bases, with 9 bases between them. The V gene's germline CDR1 is GTSNPN and CDR2 SVGIG (reference sequence). This CDR3 is CAWTRLANTGELFF. The CDR3 DNA is TGTGCCTGGACCCGACTAGCGAACACCGGGGAGCTGTTTTTT.

The chain links TRBV29-1 to TRBJ1-4; D is unresolved. Trimming cost V 5 bases and J 8 bases, with 9 bases left between them. The CDR3 sequence is 11 residues long. From germline, CDR1 is SQVTM and CDR2 ANQGSEA. This CDR3 reads CSVWKREKLFF. DNA for the CDR3: TGCAGCGTTTGGAAGAGGGAAAAACTGTTTTTT.

This clone occurred once. This rearrangement joins TRBV25-1 to TRBJ2-7, with TRBD2 matching over 9 bases. Germline CDR1 and CDR2: MGHDK and SYGVNS. The CDR3 is 15 amino acids. With V trimmed by 6 bases and J by 2 bases, 8 bases remained unmatched. In DNA form, the CDR3 reads TGTGCCAGCAGAAGTCGAGCGGGGGGAACCTACGAGCAGTACTTC. The encoded protein is CASRSRAGGTYEQYF.

The table lists this clone with a count of one. The chain employs TRBV2 and TRBJ2-1, with a possible D match to TRBD1 (6 bases). The CDR3 loop spans 13 amino acids. Trimming pared 5 bases from V and 5 bases from J, leaving 10 bases between. Germline lookup yields CDR1 SNHLY and CDR2 FYNNEI. CDR3 DNA sequence: TGTGCCAGCAGTAACGGACAGCACAATGAGCAGTTCTTC. Amino acid sequence: CASSNGQHNEQFF. The full variable domain, its missing parts supplied by reference TRBV2 and TRBJ2-1, is EPEVTQTPSHQVTQMGQEVILRCVPISNHLYFYWYRQILGQKVEFLVSFYNNEISEKSEIFDDQFSVERPDGSNFTLKIRSTKLEDSAMYFCASSNGQHNEQFFGPGTRLTVL.

The chain couples TRBV27 to TRBJ2-1; D is unclear. Germline V lookup: CDR1 MNHEY, CDR2 SMNVEV (reference sequence). This CDR3 is built from 11 residues. V was pared by 0 bases and J by 6 bases, with 0 bases between. The CDR3 reads CASSLSNEQFF. In nucleotides, the CDR3 is TGTGCCAGCAGTTTATCCAATGAGCAGTTCTTC.

This chain links TRBV5-1 with TRBJ1-1; 10 bases are a match to TRBD1. This CDR3 has 17 amino acids. The junction had 11 bases not matched to a gene; V was cut back by 1 base and J by 5 bases. Germline loops: CDR1 SGHRS, CDR2 YFSETQ. The CDR3 coding sequence is TGCGCCAGCAGCTTGATGGCAAGGACAGGGGGGAAAACTGAAGCTTTCTTT. Its protein product is CASSLMARTGGKTEAFF.

This clone occurred a few times. The chain employs TRBV24-1 and TRBJ2-2; possible D gene TRBD2, 6 bases. CDR1 is KGHDR and CDR2 is SFDVKD in the germline V gene. CDR3 size: 15 residues. CDR3 in DNA: TGTGCTACAAGACGTGGCGGGACGAACACCGGGGAGCTGTTTTTT. Translation gives CATRRGGTNTGELFF.

This clone was seen more than once but under ten times. This chain joins TRBV19 and TRBJ1-1, with 12 bases fitting TRBD1. The ends lost 4 bases at V and 4 bases at J; junction bases unmatched: 13. Looked up from germline, CDR1 is LNHDA and CDR2 is SQIVND (reference sequence). This CDR3 has 18 residues. CDR3 amino acids: CASSRGTGGDSALTEAFF. DNA of the CDR3: TGTGCCAGTAGTAGGGGGACAGGGGGCGATTCCGCGCTCACTGAAGCTTTCTTT.

The rearrangement uses TRBV7-8 and TRBJ1-3; TRBD1 is a possible D gene (5 bases). V lost 2 bases and J 2 bases, leaving 13 bases between the germline ends. The germline V gene has CDR1 SGHVS and CDR2 FQNEAQ. This CDR3 has 16 amino acids. CDR3 sequence (DNA): TGTGCCAGCAGCTTAACGGTGCGGGGCCCTGGAAACACCATATATTTT. It yields the protein CASSLTVRGPGNTIYF.

This chain links TRBV29-1 with TRBJ1-2; D perhaps matches TRBD1 (6 bases). Looked up from germline, CDR1 is SQVTM and CDR2 is ANQGSEA. Between the trimmed V and J ends, which lost 3 bases and 8 bases, there was a span of 16 bases. The CDR3 extends over 13 amino acids. This CDR3 reads CSVEGHYSRGYTF. The CDR3 DNA reads TGCAGCGTTGAGGGACATTACAGTAGAGGCTACACCTTC.